A selection of T cell receptor beta chains follows, all from one sample in a study of blood T cell repertoires in COVID-19. Generated by immunoSEQ multiplex PCR, the TCRdb table keeps only in-frame clones and is missing some. Of approximately 290,000 clones in the sample, roughly 85% were seen once. Sequencing input: PBMCs or T cells enriched from blood (not recorded which). These receptors were obtained from a woman aged 25 to 39 who had recovered from COVID-19. The CDR3 runs from the conserved cysteine through the conserved F or W. Clone sizes are given selectively: once, few, many, or a class where the clone is expanded.

j_call: TRBJ1-3
clone_size: NA
v_call: TRBV19
cdr3_aa: CASSIPGQGASGNTIYF

j_call: TRBJ1-5
clone_size: NA
v_call: TRBV5-6
cdr3_aa: CASSLAGYNQPQHF

j_call: TRBJ2-7
clone_size: NA
v_call: TRBV11-2
cdr3_aa: CASSLSGALSYEQYF

j_call: TRBJ1-4
clone_size: NA
v_call: TRBV11-2
cdr3_aa: CASSLRGRKGEKLFF

j_call: TRBJ1-1
clone_size: once
v_call: TRBV11-2
cdr3_aa: CASSYQSTNTEAFF

j_call: TRBJ2-3
clone_size: NA
v_call: TRBV29-1
cdr3_aa: CSILAGQGTDTQYF

j_call: TRBJ1-6
clone_size: NA
v_call: TRBV30
cdr3_aa: CAYRREMAPLHF

j_call: TRBJ1-1
clone_size: NA
v_call: TRBV6-6
cdr3_aa: CASSYSGAFF

j_call: TRBJ2-5
clone_size: NA
v_call: TRBV7-2
cdr3_aa: CASGRGSPPETQYF

j_call: TRBJ1-5
clone_size: NA
v_call: TRBV4-1
cdr3_aa: CASSQVRQGVRQPQHF

j_call: TRBJ2-7
clone_size: many
v_call: TRBV11-2
cdr3_aa: CASSSIRAYEQYF

j_call: TRBJ2-1
clone_size: NA
v_call: TRBV5-6
cdr3_aa: CASSFENEQFF

j_call: TRBJ2-5
clone_size: NA
v_call: TRBV19
cdr3_aa: CASSIAGGRETQYF

j_call: TRBJ1-2
clone_size: NA
v_call: TRBV28
cdr3_aa: CASTGSPLYGYTF

j_call: TRBJ2-1
clone_size: NA
v_call: TRBV15
cdr3_aa: CATSRDPSFTSRAHNEQFF

j_call: TRBJ1-4
clone_size: NA
v_call: TRBV28
cdr3_aa: CASSLRGKLFF

j_call: TRBJ2-3
clone_size: NA
v_call: TRBV6-4
cdr3_aa: CASSEAGSTDTQYF

j_call: TRBJ1-6
clone_size: NA
v_call: TRBV2
cdr3_aa: CASSEVSSGVLHF

j_call: TRBJ1-5
clone_size: NA
v_call: TRBV7-9
cdr3_aa: CASSLTGRNQPQHF

j_call: TRBJ1-6
clone_size: NA
v_call: TRBV19
cdr3_aa: CASTSKGARSPLHF

j_call: TRBJ1-1
clone_size: NA
v_call: TRBV3-1/TRBV3-2
cdr3_aa: CASSLGANTEAFF

j_call: TRBJ2-2
clone_size: NA
v_call: TRBV11-1
cdr3_aa: CASSLLSSGDTGELFF

j_call: TRBJ2-6
clone_size: NA
v_call: TRBV19
cdr3_aa: CASSLETGSGANVLTF

j_call: TRBJ1-3
clone_size: NA
v_call: TRBV6-1
cdr3_aa: CASSEYGGSSGNTIYF

j_call: TRBJ2-7
clone_size: NA
v_call: TRBV10-3
cdr3_aa: CAISDEGTGIYEQYF

j_call: TRBJ2-3
clone_size: NA
v_call: TRBV13
cdr3_aa: CASSSVLGQGQTPDTQYF

j_call: TRBJ2-1
clone_size: NA
v_call: TRBV4-1
cdr3_aa: CASSHLAVLMDTPDTRRQFF

j_call: TRBJ1-5
clone_size: once
v_call: TRBV18
cdr3_aa: CASSPRFTGTGKGNQPQHF

j_call: TRBJ1-6
clone_size: NA
v_call: TRBV28
cdr3_aa: CASTRAGNSRAPLHF

j_call: TRBJ2-2
clone_size: NA
v_call: TRBV27
cdr3_aa: CASTDRAGTGELFF

j_call: TRBJ2-1
clone_size: NA
v_call: TRBV27
cdr3_aa: CASQERGSYNEQFF

j_call: TRBJ2-7
clone_size: NA
v_call: TRBV6-6
cdr3_aa: CASTRDAGQFYEQYF

j_call: TRBJ2-1
clone_size: NA
v_call: TRBV7-2
cdr3_aa: CASSSGPDSLNEQFF

j_call: TRBJ1-5
clone_size: NA
v_call: TRBV12-3/TRBV12-4
cdr3_aa: CASSTGKNQPQHF

j_call: TRBJ1-1
clone_size: NA
v_call: TRBV28
cdr3_aa: CASSGPAGEAFF

j_call: TRBJ1-2
clone_size: few
v_call: TRBV10-1
cdr3_aa: CANQTGRGYGYTF

j_call: TRBJ1-3
clone_size: few
v_call: TRBV30
cdr3_aa: CAWYRGRVGGRSGNTIYF

j_call: TRBJ1-4
clone_size: NA
v_call: TRBV6-5
cdr3_aa: CASFRGFLEKLFF

j_call: TRBJ2-7
clone_size: NA
v_call: TRBV20-1
cdr3_aa: CSASLGLASYEQYF

j_call: TRBJ2-2
clone_size: NA
v_call: TRBV28
cdr3_aa: CASVESGITGELFF

j_call: TRBJ2-1
clone_size: NA
v_call: TRBV7-9
cdr3_aa: CASTSFQGVNEQFF

j_call: TRBJ1-3
clone_size: NA
v_call: TRBV3-1/TRBV3-2
cdr3_aa: CASGRGTSGNTIYF

j_call: TRBJ2-2
clone_size: NA
v_call: TRBV27
cdr3_aa: CASRSSGGNTGELFF

j_call: TRBJ1-2
clone_size: NA
v_call: TRBV28
cdr3_aa: CASSTPSGGLLSNYGYTF

j_call: TRBJ1-4
clone_size: NA
v_call: TRBV15
cdr3_aa: CATSRFQGGEEKLFF

j_call: TRBJ1-6
clone_size: NA
v_call: TRBV27
cdr3_aa: CASSSGTGDRPLHF